This T cell receptor beta chain emerged from a study of blood T cell repertoires in COVID-19. In the source study's methods: Reference gene primer amplification gave estimated nucleated cell counts. The assay was immunoSEQ multiplex PCR, and TCRdb's table has in-frame clones only and misses some. The DNA gave D and trimming, while V, J and clone size come from that table. The table shows roughly 230,000 clones, with over 75% occurring only once. In Seattle, patients joined the study during active infection and were tracked longitudinally. The TCR originated in a man in his fifties with COVID-19, enrolled during active disease. The sample was peripheral blood.

CDR3 amino acids: CASSLGGTTYNEQFF. As DNA, the CDR3 is TGTGCCAGCAGCTTGGGGGGGACCACCTACAATGAGCAGTTCTTC. This sequence joins TRBV7-2 and TRBJ2-1; 7 positions agree with TRBD2. Trimming cost V 3 bases and J 2 bases; bases outside gene matches: 4. The V gene's germline CDR1 is SGHTA and CDR2 FQGNSA. This CDR3 has 15 residues.